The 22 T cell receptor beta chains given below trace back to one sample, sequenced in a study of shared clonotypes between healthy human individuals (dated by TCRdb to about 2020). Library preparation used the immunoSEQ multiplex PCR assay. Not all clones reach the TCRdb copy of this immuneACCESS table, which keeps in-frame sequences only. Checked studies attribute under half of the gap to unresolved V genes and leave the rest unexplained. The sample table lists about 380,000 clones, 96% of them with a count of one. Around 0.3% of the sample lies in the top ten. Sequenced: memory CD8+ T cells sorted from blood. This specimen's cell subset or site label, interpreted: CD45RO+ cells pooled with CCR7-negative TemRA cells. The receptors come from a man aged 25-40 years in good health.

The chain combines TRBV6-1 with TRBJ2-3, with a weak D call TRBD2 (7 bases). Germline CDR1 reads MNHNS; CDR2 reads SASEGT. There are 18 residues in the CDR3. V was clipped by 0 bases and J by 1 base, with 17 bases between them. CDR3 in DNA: TGTGCCAGCAGTGAAGCGTTCTGGGGAGGGGGAGGCACAGATACGCAGTATTTT. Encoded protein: CASSEAFWGGGGTDTQYF.

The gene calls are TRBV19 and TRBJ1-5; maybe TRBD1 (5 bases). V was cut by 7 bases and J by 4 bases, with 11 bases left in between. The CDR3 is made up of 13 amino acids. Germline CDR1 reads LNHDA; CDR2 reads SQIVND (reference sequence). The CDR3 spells CASMTVWNQPQHF. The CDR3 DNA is TGTGCCAGTATGACAGTCTGGAATCAGCCCCAGCATTTT.

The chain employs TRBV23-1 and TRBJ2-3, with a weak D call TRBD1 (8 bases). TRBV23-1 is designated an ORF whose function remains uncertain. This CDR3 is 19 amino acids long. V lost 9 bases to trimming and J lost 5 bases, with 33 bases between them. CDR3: CASTADRVLEGGAGDTQYF. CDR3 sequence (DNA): TGCGCCAGTACGGCGGACAGGGTCTTAGAGGGAGGGGCTGGAGATACGCAGTATTTT.

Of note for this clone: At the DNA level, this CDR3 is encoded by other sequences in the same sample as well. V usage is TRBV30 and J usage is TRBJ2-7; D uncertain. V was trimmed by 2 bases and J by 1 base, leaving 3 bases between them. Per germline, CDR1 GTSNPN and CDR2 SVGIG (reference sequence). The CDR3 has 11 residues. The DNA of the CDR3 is TGTGCCTGGAGTCGGTCCTACGAGCAGTACTTC. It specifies CAWSRSYEQYF.

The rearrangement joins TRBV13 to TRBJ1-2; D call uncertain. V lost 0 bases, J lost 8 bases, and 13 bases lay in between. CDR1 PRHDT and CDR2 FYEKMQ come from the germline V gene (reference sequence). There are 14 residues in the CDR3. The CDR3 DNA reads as TGTGCCAGCAGCTTAGGCGGCAGCCCGAGGGGCTACACCTTC. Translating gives CASSLGGSPRGYTF.

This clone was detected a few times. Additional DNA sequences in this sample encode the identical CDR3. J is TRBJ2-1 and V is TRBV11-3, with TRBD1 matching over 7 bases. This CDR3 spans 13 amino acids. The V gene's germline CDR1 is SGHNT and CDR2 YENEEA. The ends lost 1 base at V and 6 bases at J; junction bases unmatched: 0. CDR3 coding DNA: TGTGCCAGCAGCTTAGCAGGGGGCAATGAGCAGTTCTTC. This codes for CASSLAGGNEQFF. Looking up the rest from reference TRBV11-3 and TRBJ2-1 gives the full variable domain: EAGVVQSPRYKIIEKKQPVAFWCNPISGHNTLYWYLQNLGQGPELLIRYENEEAVDDSQLPKDRFSAERLKGVDSTLKIQPAELGDSAVYLCASSLAGGNEQFFGPGTRLTVL.

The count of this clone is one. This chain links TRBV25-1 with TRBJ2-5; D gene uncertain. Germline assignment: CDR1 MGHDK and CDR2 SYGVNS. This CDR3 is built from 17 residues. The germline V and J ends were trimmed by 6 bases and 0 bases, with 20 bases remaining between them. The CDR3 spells CASSPPRKQPYQETQYF. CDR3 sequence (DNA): TGTGCCAGCAGCCCCCCCCGTAAACAGCCGTACCAAGAGACCCAGTACTTC.

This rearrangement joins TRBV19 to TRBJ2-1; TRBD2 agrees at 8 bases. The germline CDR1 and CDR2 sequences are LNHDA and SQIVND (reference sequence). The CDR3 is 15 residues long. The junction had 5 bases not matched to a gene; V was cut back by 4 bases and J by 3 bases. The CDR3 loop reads CASSTPGGIYNEQFF. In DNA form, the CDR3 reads TGTGCCAGTAGTACCCCGGGGGGGATCTACAATGAGCAGTTCTTC.

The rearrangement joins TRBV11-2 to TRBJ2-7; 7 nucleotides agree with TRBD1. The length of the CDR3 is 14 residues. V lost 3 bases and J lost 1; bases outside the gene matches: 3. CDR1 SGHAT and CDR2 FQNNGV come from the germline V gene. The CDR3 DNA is TGTGCCAGCAGCTTCGGGACAGAGTCCTACGAGCAGTACTTC. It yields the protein CASSFGTESYEQYF.

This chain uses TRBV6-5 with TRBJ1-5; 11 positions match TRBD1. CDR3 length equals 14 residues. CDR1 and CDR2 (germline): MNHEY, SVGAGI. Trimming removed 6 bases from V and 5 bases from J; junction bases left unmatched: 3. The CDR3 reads CASRRTGGHQPQHF. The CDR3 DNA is TGTGCCAGCAGAAGGACAGGGGGCCATCAGCCCCAGCATTTT.

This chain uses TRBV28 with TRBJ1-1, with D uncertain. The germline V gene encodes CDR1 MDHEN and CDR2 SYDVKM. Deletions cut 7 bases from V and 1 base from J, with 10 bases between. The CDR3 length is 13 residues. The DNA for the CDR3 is TGTGCCAGCAACCAAGACTGGAACACTGAAGCTTTCTTT. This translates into CASNQDWNTEAFF.

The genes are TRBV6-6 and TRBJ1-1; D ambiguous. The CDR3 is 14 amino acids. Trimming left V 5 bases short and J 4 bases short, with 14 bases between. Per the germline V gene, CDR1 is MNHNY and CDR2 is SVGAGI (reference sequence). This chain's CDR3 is CASSTPGETTEAFF. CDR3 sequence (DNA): TGTGCCAGCAGTACCCCAGGAGAGACCACTGAAGCTTTCTTT.

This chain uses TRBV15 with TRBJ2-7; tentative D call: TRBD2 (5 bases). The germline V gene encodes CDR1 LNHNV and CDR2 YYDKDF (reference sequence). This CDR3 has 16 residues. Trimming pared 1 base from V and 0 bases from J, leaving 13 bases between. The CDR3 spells CATSRGKLVSSYEQYF. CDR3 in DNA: TGTGCCACCAGCAGAGGTAAACTAGTGAGCTCCTACGAGCAGTACTTC.

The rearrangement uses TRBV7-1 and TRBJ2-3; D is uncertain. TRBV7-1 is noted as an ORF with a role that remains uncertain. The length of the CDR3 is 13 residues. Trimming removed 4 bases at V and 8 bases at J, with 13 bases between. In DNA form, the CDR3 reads TGTGCCAGCAGCTTAGAGGTGTCTATTACGCAGTATTTT. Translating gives CASSLEVSITQYF.

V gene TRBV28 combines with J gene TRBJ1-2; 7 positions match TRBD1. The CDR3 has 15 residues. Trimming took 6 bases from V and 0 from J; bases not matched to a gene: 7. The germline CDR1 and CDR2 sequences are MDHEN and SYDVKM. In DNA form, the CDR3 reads TGTGCCAGCAGCCGGGGGGGACAGTCTAACTATGGCTACACCTTC. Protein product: CASSRGGQSNYGYTF.

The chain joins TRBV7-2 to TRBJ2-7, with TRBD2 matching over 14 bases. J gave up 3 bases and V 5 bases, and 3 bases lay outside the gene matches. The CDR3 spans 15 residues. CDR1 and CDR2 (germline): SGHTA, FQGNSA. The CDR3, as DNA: TGTGCCAGCAGCCGACTAGCGGGAGGGCGCTACGAGCAGTACTTC. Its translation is CASSRLAGGRYEQYF.

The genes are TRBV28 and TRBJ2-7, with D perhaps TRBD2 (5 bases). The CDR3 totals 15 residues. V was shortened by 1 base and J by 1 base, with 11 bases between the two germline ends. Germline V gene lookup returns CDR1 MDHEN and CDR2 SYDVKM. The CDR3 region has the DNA TGTGCCAGCAGTTTATTACTAGACGGATCCTACGAGCAGTACTTC. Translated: CASSLLLDGSYEQYF.

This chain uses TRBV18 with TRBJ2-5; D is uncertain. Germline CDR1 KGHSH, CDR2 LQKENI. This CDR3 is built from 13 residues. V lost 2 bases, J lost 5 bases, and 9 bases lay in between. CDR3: CASSPMSRETQYF. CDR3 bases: TGTGCCAGCTCACCAATGTCACGGGAGACCCAGTACTTC.

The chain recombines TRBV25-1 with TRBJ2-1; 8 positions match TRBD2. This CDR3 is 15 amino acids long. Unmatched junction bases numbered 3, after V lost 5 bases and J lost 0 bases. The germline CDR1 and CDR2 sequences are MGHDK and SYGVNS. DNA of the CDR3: TGTGCCAGCAGTCCGAGCGGGAGCTCCTACAATGAGCAGTTCTTC. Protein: CASSPSGSSYNEQFF.

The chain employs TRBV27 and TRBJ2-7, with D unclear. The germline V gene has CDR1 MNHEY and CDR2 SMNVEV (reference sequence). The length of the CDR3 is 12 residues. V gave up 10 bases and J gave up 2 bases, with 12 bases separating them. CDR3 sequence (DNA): TGTGCCACGCGGACGGCAACCTACGAGCAGTACTTC. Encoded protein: CATRTATYEQYF.

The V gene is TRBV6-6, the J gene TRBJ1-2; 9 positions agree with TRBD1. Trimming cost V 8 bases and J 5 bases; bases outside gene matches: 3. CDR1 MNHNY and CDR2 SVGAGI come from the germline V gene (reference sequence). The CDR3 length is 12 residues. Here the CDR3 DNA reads TGTGCCAGCCAGGGACAGGGATATGGCTACACCTTC. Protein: CASQGQGYGYTF.

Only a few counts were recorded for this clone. The CDR3 nucleotides read TGTGCCAGCAGCTTAAGGAATGGCTACACCTTC. Protein product: CASSLRNGYTF. The V gene is TRBV7-9, the J gene TRBJ1-2; D remains unclear. Trimming shortened V by 2 bases and J by 6 bases, and 4 bases separated the two germline ends. The CDR3 extends over 11 amino acids. The V gene's germline CDR1 is SEHNR and CDR2 FQNEAQ (reference sequence). The full variable domain, with the rest looked up from reference TRBV7-9 and TRBJ1-2, is DTGVSQNPRHKITKRGQNVTFRCDPISEHNRLYWYRQTLGQGPEFLTYFQNEAQLEKSRLLSDRFSAERPKGSFSTLEIQRTEQGDSAMYLCASSLRNGYTFGSGTRLTVV.